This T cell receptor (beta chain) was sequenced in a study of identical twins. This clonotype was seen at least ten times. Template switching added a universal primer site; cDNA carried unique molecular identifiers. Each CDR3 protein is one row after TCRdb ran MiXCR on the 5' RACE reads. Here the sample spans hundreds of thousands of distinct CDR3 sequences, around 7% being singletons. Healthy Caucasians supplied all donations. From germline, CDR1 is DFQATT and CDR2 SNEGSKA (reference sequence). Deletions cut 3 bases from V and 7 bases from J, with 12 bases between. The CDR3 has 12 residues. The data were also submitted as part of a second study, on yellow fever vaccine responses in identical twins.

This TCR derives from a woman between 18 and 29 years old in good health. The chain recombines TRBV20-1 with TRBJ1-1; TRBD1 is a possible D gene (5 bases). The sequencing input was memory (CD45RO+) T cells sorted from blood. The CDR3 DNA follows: TGCAGTGCTAGGGAGGGACCCCGTGAAGCTTTCTTT. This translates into CSAREGPREAFF.